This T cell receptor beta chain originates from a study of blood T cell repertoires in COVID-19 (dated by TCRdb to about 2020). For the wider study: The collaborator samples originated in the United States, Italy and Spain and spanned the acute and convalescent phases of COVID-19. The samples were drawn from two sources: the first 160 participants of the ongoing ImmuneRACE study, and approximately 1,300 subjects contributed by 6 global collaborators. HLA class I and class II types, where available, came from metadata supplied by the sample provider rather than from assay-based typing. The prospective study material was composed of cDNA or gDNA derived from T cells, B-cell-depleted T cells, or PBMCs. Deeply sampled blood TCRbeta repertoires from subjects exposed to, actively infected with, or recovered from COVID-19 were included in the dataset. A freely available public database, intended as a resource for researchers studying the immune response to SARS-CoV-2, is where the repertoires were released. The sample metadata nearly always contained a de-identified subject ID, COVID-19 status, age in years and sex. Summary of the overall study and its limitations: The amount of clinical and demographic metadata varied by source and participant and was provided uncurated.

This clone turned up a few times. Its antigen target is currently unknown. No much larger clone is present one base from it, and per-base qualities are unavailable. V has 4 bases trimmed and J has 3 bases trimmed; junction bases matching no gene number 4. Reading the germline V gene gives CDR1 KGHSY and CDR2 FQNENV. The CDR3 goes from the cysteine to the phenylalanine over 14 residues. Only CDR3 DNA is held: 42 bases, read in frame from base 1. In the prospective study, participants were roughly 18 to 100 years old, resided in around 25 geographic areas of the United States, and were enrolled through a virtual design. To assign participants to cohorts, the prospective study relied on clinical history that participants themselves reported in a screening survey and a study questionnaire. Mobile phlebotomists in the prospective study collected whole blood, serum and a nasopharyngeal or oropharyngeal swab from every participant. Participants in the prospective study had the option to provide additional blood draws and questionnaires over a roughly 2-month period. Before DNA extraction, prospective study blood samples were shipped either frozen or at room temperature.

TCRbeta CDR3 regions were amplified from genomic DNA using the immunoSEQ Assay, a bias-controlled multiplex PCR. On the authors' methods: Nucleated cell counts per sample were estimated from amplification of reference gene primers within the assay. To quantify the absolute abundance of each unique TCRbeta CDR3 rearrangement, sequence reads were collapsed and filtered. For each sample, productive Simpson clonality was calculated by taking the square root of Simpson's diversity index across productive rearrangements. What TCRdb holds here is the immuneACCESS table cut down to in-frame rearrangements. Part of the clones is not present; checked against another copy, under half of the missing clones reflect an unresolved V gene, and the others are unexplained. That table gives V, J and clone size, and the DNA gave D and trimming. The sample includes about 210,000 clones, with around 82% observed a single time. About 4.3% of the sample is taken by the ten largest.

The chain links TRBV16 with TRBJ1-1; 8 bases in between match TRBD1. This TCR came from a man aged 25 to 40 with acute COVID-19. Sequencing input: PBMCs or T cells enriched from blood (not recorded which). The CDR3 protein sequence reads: CASSRTGRDTEAFF. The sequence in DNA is TGTGCCAGCAGCCGGACAGGGCGCGACACTGAAGCTTTCTTT.